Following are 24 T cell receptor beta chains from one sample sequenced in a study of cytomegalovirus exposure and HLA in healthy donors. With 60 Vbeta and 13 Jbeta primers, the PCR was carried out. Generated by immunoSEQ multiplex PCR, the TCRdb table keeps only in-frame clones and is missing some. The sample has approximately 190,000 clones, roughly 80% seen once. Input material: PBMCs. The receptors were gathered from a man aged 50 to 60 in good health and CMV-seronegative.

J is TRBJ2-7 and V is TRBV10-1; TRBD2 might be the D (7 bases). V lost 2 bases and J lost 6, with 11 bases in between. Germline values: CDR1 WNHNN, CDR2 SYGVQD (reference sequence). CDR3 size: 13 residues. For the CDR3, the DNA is TGCGCCAGCAGTGAGCGGGCGGGGGCCGAGCAGTACTTC. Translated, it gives CASSERAGAEQYF.

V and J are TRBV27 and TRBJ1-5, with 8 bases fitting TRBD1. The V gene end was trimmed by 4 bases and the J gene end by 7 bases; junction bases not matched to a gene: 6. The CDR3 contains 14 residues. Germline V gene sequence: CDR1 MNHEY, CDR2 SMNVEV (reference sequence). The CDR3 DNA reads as TGTGCCAGCAGTTCCGGACAGGGCCAACAGCCCCAGCATTTT. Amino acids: CASSSGQGQQPQHF.

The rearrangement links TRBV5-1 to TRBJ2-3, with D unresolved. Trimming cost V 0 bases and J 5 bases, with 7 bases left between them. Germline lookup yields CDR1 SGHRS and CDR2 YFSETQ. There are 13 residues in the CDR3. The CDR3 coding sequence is TGCGCCAGCAGCTTGGTGGGCGAAGATACGCAGTATTTT. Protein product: CASSLVGEDTQYF.

The chain's CDR3 is CASKPPTENTEAFF. The DNA of the CDR3 is TGTGCCAGCAAACCCCCGACAGAGAACACTGAAGCTTTCTTT. The J gene is TRBJ1-1, the V gene TRBV7-9; perhaps TRBD1 as D (5 bases). The CDR3 length is 14 residues. Germline V gene sequence: CDR1 SEHNR, CDR2 FQNEAQ (reference sequence). V lost 7 bases to trimming and J lost 1 base, with 13 bases between them.

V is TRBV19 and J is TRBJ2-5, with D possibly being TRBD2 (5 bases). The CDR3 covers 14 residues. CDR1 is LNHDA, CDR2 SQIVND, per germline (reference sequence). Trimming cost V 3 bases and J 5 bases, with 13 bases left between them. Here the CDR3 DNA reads TGTGCCAGTAGTATCCCGGGAAGGGAGGAGACCCAGTACTTC. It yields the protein CASSIPGREETQYF.

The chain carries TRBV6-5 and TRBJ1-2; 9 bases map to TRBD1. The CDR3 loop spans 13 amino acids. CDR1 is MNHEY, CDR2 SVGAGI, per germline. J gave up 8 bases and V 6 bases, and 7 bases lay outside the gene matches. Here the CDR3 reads CASRGGQGSGYTF. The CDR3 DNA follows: TGTGCCAGCAGGGGCGGACAGGGGTCCGGCTACACCTTC.

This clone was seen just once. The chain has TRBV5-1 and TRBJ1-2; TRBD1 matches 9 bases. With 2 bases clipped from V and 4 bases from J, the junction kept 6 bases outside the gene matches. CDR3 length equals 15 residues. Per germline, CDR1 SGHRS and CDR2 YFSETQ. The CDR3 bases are TGCGCCAGCAGCTTCTCGACAGGGGGTGGCTATGGCTACACCTTC. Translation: CASSFSTGGGYGYTF.

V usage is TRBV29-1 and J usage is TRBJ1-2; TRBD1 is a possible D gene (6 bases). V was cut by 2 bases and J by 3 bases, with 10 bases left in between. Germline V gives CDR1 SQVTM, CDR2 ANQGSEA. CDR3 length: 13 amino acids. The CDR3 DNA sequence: TGCAGCGTTGAAACTAGGACAGACTATGGCTACACCTTC. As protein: CSVETRTDYGYTF.

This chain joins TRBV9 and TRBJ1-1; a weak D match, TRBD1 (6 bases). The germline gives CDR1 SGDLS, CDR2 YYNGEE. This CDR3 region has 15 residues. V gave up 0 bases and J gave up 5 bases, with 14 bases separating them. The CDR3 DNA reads TGTGCCAGCAGCGTAGGCGGGGGCGCAGGGACTGAAGCTTTCTTT. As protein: CASSVGGGAGTEAFF.

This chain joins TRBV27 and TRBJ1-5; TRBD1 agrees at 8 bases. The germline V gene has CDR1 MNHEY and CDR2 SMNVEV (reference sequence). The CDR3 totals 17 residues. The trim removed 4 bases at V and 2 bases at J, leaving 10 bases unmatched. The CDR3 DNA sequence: TGTGCCAGCAGTTCCCGGACAGGGATCGGTGGCAATCAGCCCCAGCATTTT. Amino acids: CASSSRTGIGGNQPQHF.

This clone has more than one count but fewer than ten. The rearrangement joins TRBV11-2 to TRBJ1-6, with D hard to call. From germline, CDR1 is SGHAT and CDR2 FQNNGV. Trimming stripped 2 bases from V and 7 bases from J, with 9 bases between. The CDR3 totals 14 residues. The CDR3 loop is CASSLLGHNSPLHF. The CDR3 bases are TGTGCCAGCAGCTTATTGGGCCACAATTCACCCCTCCACTTT.

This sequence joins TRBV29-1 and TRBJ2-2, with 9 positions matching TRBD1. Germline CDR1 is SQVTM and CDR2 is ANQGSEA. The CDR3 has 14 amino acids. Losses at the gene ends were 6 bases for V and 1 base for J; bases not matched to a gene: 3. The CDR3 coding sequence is TGCAGCGTGGACAGGGGCCGGAACACCGGGGAGCTGTTTTTT. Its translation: CSVDRGRNTGELFF.

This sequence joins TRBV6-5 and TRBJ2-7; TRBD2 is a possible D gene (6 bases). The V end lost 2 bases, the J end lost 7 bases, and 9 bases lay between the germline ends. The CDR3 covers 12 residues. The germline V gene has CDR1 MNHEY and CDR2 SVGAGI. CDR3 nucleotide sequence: TGTGCCAGCAGTTACGTCGGAGGGGAGCAGTACTTC. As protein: CASSYVGGEQYF.

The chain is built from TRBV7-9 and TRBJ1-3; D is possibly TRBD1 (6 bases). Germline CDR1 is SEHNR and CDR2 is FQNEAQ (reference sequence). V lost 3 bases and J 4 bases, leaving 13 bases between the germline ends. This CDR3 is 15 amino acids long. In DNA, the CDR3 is TGTGCCAGCAGCTTTACAGGGCTTTGGGGAAACACCATATATTTT. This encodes CASSFTGLWGNTIYF.

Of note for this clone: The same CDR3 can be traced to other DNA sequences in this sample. CDR3 protein: CASSPQTGTYEQYF. Here the CDR3 DNA reads TGTGCCAGCAGCCCGCAGACAGGGACCTACGAGCAGTACTTC. This chain uses TRBV5-6 with TRBJ2-7, with 7 bases lining up with TRBD1. Germline values: CDR1 SGHDT, CDR2 YYEEEE. The J segment lost 2 bases and the V segment lost 4 bases, leaving 6 bases of the junction unmatched. The CDR3 consists of 14 residues.

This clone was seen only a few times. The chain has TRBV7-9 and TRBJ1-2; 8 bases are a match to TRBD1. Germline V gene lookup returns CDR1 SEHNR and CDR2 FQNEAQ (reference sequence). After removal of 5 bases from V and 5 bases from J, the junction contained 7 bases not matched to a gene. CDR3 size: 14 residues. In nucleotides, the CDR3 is TGTGCCAGCAGCGTGACAGGGGAAAGGTATGGCTACACCTTC. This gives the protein CASSVTGERYGYTF.

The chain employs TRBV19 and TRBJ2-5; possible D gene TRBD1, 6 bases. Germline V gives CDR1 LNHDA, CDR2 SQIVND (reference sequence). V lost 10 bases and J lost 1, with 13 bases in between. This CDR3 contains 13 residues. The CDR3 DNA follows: TGTGCCACTAGCACAGGGCCCCAAGAGACCCAGTACTTC. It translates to CATSTGPQETQYF.

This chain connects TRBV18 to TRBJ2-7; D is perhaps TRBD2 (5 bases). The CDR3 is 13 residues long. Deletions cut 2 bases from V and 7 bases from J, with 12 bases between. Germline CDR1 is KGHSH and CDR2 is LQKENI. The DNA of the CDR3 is TGTGCCAGCTCACCATTTACTGGGGAGGAGCAGTACTTC. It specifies CASSPFTGEEQYF.

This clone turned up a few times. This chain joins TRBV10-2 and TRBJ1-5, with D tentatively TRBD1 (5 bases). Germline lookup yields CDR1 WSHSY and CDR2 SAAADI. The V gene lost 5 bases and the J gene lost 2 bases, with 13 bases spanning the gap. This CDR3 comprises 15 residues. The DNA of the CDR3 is TGCGCCAGCAGTCAGGAGGGGTCGGGCAATCAGCCCCAGCATTTT. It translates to CASSQEGSGNQPQHF.

In DNA form, the CDR3 reads TGTGCCAGCAGTGTGGCCGTTTTCGGCTACACCTTC. Amino acids: CASSVAVFGYTF. V gene TRBV2 combines with J gene TRBJ1-2; no reliable D call. The CDR3 sequence is 12 residues long. Trimming cost V 4 bases and J 8 bases, with 11 bases left between them. CDR1 is SNHLY and CDR2 is FYNNEI in the germline V gene.

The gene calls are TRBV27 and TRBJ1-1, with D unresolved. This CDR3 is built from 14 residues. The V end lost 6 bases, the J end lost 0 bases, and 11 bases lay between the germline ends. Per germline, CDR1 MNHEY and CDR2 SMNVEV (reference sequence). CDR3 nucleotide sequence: TGTGCCAGCAGCCCAGTTAACATGAACACTGAAGCTTTCTTT. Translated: CASSPVNMNTEAFF.

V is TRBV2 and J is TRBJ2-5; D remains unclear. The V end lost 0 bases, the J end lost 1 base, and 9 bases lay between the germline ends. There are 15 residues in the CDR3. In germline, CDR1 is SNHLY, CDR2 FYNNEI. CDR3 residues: CASSEAPLSQETQYF. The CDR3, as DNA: TGTGCCAGCAGTGAAGCTCCCCTCTCCCAAGAGACCCAGTACTTC. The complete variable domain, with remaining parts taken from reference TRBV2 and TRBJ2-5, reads EPEVTQTPSHQVTQMGQEVILRCVPISNHLYFYWYRQILGQKVEFLVSFYNNEISEKSEIFDDQFSVERPDGSNFTLKIRSTKLEDSAMYFCASSEAPLSQETQYFGPGTRLLVL.

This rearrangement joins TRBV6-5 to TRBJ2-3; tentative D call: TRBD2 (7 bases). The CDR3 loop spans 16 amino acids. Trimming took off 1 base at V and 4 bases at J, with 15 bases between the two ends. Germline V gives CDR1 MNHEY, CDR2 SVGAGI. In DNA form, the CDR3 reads TGTGCCAGCAGTTACTTACTGGGCGGGGGCTCAGATACGCAGTATTTT. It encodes CASSYLLGGGSDTQYF.

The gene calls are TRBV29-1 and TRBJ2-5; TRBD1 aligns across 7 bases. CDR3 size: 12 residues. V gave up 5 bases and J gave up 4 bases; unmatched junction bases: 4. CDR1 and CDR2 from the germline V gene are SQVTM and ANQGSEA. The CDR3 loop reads CSVTGVGETQYF. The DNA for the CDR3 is TGCAGCGTTACAGGGGTAGGAGAGACCCAGTACTTC. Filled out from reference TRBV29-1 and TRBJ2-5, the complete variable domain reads SAVISQKPSRDICQRGTSLTIQCQVDSQVTMMFWYRQQPGQSLTLIATANQGSEATYESGFVIDKFPISRPNLTFSTLTVSNMSPEDSSIYLCSVTGVGETQYFGPGTRLLVL.